The TCR beta chain under discussion was sequenced for a study of T cell changes during pregnancy in multiple sclerosis. TCRdb's table, derived via immunoSEQ multiplex PCR, lists solely in-frame clones and lacks some. The repertoire holds about 8,500 clones, with around nine tenths as singletons. There are 14 residues in the CDR3. V gave up 5 bases and J gave up 4 bases, with 17 bases separating them. Per the germline V gene, CDR1 is GTSNPN and CDR2 is SVGIG (reference sequence). J is TRBJ2-5 and V is TRBV30; tentative D call: TRBD1 (5 bases). This sequence originates from a female donor in good health, enrolled as a control in a pregnancy study. The sequences come from CD8+ T cells from peripheral blood mononuclear cells, collected in the first trimester of pregnancy. In DNA, the CDR3 is TGTGCCTGGGGGGTAGGGGCCGTGGGAGAGACCCAGTACTTC. This gives the protein CAWGVGAVGETQYF.